Each of the 10 T cell receptor beta chains below was sequenced from the same sample in a study of blood T cell repertoires in COVID-19. Assay: immunoSEQ multiplex PCR; the TCRdb copy retains only in-frame clones and omits some. The table has about 280,000 clones, almost 90% seen once. Source material: peripheral blood. The receptors originated from a young woman with COVID-19, enrolled during active disease.

This chain uses TRBV2 with TRBJ1-4; D is perhaps TRBD1 (5 bases). The V and J ends lost 3 bases and 3 bases respectively, with 14 bases between them. This CDR3 has 16 residues. Germline V lookup: CDR1 SNHLY, CDR2 FYNNEI. The chain's CDR3 is CASSDWVGGSNEKLFF. CDR3 DNA: TGTGCCAGCAGTGATTGGGTCGGGGGGTCTAATGAAAAACTGTTTTTT.

The CDR3 is CASSEALQGAGGYTF. For the CDR3, the DNA is TGTGCCAGCAGTGAAGCGCTTCAGGGGGCTGGTGGCTACACCTTC. The genes are TRBV2 and TRBJ1-2; the match to TRBD1 covers 8 bases. CDR3 length equals 15 residues. From germline, CDR1 is SNHLY and CDR2 FYNNEI. V dropped 0 bases and J dropped 7; count of bases not matched to a gene: 7. Drawing the rest from reference TRBV2 and TRBJ1-2, the complete variable domain is EPEVTQTPSHQVTQMGQEVILRCVPISNHLYFYWYRQILGQKVEFLVSFYNNEISEKSEIFDDQFSVERPDGSNFTLKIRSTKLEDSAMYFCASSEALQGAGGYTFGSGTRLTVV.

J is TRBJ2-1 and V is TRBV5-1; maybe TRBD2 (5 bases). Germline-derived CDR1 and CDR2 are SGHRS and YFSETQ. Trimming left V 6 bases short and J 4 bases short, with 17 bases between. This CDR3 is 15 amino acids long. The CDR3 region is CASMSIGLGYNEQFF. DNA for the CDR3: TGCGCCAGCATGAGTATAGGACTGGGGTACAATGAGCAGTTCTTC.

V is TRBV27 and J is TRBJ2-7; 10 bases are shared with TRBD2. CDR1 is MNHEY, CDR2 SMNVEV, per germline (reference sequence). This CDR3 has 15 amino acids. Trimming took 5 bases from V and 3 from J; bases not matched to a gene: 7. The CDR3 sequence is CASSPWGTSDYEQYF. The DNA of the CDR3 is TGTGCCAGCAGTCCATGGGGGACTAGCGACTACGAGCAGTACTTC.

The J gene is TRBJ2-1, the V gene TRBV7-2; 9 nucleotides line up with TRBD1. The CDR3 runs to 15 residues. V lost 3 bases and J lost 7; bases outside the gene matches: 7. In germline, CDR1 is SGHTA, CDR2 FQGNSA. Here the CDR3 reads CASSFPGQGRNEQFF. The CDR3 DNA follows: TGTGCCAGCAGCTTCCCGGGACAGGGACGAAATGAGCAGTTCTTC.

V gene TRBV19 combines with J gene TRBJ2-3, with D unclear. V was cut by 0 bases and J by 2 bases, with 15 bases left in between. CDR1 LNHDA and CDR2 SQIVND come from the germline V gene (reference sequence). The CDR3 runs to 17 residues. The CDR3 protein is CASSIDLATMVTDTQYF. DNA of the CDR3: TGTGCCAGTAGTATAGATCTTGCCACAATGGTCACAGATACGCAGTATTTT. Complete variable domain (other parts from reference TRBV19 and TRBJ2-3): DGGITQSPKYLFRKEGQNVTLSCEQNLNHDAMYWYRQDPGQGLRLIYYSQIVNDFQKGDIAEGYSVSREKKESFPLTVTSAQKNPTAFYLCASSIDLATMVTDTQYFGPGTRLTVL.

The rearrangement uses TRBV10-1 and TRBJ2-1; possible D gene TRBD2, 6 bases. The CDR3 loop spans 15 amino acids. V lost 6 bases, J lost 4 bases, and 16 bases lay in between. The germline V gene has CDR1 WNHNN and CDR2 SYGVQD (reference sequence). CDR3 in DNA: TGCGCCAGCAGCCAACGGGAGAACCCTTACAATGAGCAGTTCTTC. Translated: CASSQRENPYNEQFF.

The chain carries TRBV6-5 and TRBJ2-3, with a weak D call TRBD2 (6 bases). Trimming left V 5 bases short and J 0 bases short, with 12 bases between. This CDR3 has 15 residues. Looked up from germline, CDR1 is MNHEY and CDR2 is SVGAGI. The CDR3 loop reads CASSPGGFSTDTQYF. Written as DNA, the CDR3 is TGTGCCAGCAGTCCTGGGGGGTTTAGCACAGATACGCAGTATTTT.

This clone appeared a few times. This chain joins TRBV21-1 and TRBJ2-5; the table's TRBD2 call for D was not verified on the DNA. TRBV21-1 is recorded as a pseudogene. The CDR3 sequence is 15 residues long. The CDR3 loop reads CASSKYNTFGETQYF. The CDR3 DNA follows: TGTGCCAGCAGCAAATATAATACGTTCGGGGAGACCCAGTACTTC.

This clone appeared once. The chain recombines TRBV9 with TRBJ1-3; 12 nucleotides align to TRBD1. V was pared by 0 bases and J by 3 bases, with 7 bases of the junction left unmatched. Germline V gene data show CDR1 as SGDLS and CDR2 as YYNGEE. The CDR3 contains 18 residues. CDR3 amino acids: CASSVAGTGGADGNTIYF. The CDR3 DNA follows: TGTGCCAGCAGCGTAGCCGGGACAGGGGGCGCAGATGGAAACACCATATATTTT.